What follows is one T cell receptor beta chain and its context. The data stem from a study of identical twins. Germline V gene lookup returns CDR1 SGHRS and CDR2 YFSETQ. The V gene lost 4 bases and the J gene lost 5 bases, with 19 bases spanning the gap. CDR3 length: 16 residues. Through template switching, a universal primer site was introduced, and the cDNA contained unique molecular identifiers. From the 5' RACE reads, TCRdb called clonotypes with MiXCR, one entry per CDR3 protein. Of 500,000 to 600,000 distinct CDR3 sequences listed, roughly 21% were seen once; the top ten hold around 0.9%. This same sample was also taken into another study, of T cells expressing NK-cell markers. That investigation notes: Cells sorted as CD3+CD56+NKG2C+, CD3+CD56+NKG2C- and CD3+CD56-NKG2C+ T cells supplied the TCR beta repertoires. Evidence did not settle whether expanded NKG2C+ T cell clones targeted HCMV.

The gene calls are TRBV5-1 and TRBJ1-5; a weak D match, TRBD1 (5 bases). The TCR sequence derives from a woman under 30 in good health. The source material was CD4+ T cells sorted from blood. The CDR3 nucleotides are TGCGCCAGCAGCCCGGGGGGGACGGTAGTGGATCAGCCCCAGCATTTT. It codes for CASSPGGTVVDQPQHF. Combining the CDR3 with reference TRBV5-1 and TRBJ1-5 gives the whole variable domain KAGVTQTPRYLIKTRGQQVTLSCSPISGHRSVSWYQQTPGQGLQFLFEYFSETQRNKGNFPGRFSGRQFSNSRSEMNVSTLELGDSALYLCASSPGGTVVDQPQHFGDGTRLSIL.